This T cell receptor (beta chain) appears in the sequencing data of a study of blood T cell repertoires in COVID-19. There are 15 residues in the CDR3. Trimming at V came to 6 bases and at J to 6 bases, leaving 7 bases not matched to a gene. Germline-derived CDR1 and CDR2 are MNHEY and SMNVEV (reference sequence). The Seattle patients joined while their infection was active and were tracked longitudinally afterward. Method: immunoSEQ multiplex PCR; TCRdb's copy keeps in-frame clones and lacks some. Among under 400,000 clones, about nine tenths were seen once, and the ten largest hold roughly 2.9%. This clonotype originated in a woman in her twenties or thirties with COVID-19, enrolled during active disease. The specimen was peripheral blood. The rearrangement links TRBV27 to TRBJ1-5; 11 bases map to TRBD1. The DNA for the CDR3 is TGTGCCAGCAGCGAGATAGGACAGGGGGCTCAGCCCCAGCATTTT. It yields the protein CASSEIGQGAQPQHF.